The clone carrying this TCR beta chain was recorded only once. Looked up from germline, CDR1 is SGHRS and CDR2 is YFSETQ. With 4 bases clipped from V and 4 bases from J, the junction kept 8 bases outside the gene matches. The length of the CDR3 is 15 residues. The sample is drawn from a study of blood T cell repertoires in COVID-19. The authors' processing: Amplification from reference gene primers served as the basis for estimated nucleated cell counts. Clones were read by immunoSEQ multiplex PCR, and TCRdb kept only the in-frame ones, dropping some. V and J calls and clone size are given by that table; D and trimming were obtained from the DNA. This sample yields more than 100,000 clones, of which more than 75% are seen a single time; about 2.5% belongs to the top ten.

Sequencing was done on a sample of peripheral blood. The chain links TRBV5-1 to TRBJ2-7, with 10 bases that match TRBD1. The receptor comes from a man aged 50-60 years with active COVID-19. This CDR3 is CASSVGQGSSYEQYF. The CDR3, as DNA: TGCGCCAGCAGCGTGGGACAGGGGTCTTCATACGAGCAGTACTTC.